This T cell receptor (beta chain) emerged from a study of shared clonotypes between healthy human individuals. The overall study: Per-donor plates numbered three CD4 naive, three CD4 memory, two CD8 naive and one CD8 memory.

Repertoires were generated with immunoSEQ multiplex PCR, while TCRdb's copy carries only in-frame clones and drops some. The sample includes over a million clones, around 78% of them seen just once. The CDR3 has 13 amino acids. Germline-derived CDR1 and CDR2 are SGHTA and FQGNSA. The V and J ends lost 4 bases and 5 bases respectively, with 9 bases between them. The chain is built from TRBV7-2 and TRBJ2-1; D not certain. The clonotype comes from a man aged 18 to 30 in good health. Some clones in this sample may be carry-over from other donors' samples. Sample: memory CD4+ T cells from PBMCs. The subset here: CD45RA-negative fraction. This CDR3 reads CASSSGVHNEQFF. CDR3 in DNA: TGTGCCAGCAGCTCCGGCGTCCACAATGAGCAGTTCTTC.